Listed below are T cell receptor beta chains from one sample, sequenced in a study of Ad26.COV2.S vaccination and SARS-CoV-2 variants. The repertoire was sequenced with immunoSEQ multiplex PCR; TCRdb's copy has only in-frame clones and lacks some. The sample gives about 280,000 clones, around 87% of which show up once; more than 2.5% is in the top ten. The sample in question was peripheral blood, obtained in a trial of Ad26.COV2.S vaccine versus placebo. The receptors were sampled from a person aged 18-65 years who received the Ad26.COV2.S COVID-19 vaccine or a placebo. Both conserved end residues are part of each CDR3. D genes are given only for firm matches.

CDR3 | D | J | V | length
CASSSPTDTQYF | . | TRBJ2-3 | TRBV27 | 12
CASSVGQLTGELFF | . | TRBJ2-2 | TRBV9 | 14
CASSFPGNTEAFF | . | TRBJ1-1 | TRBV27 | 13
CAWSGQAESATNEKLFF | . | TRBJ1-4 | TRBV30 | 17
CATSRDYRAEQPQHF | . | TRBJ1-5 | TRBV15 | 15
CASSLAIYGYTF | . | TRBJ1-2 | TRBV7-2 | 12
CASSHPDSAYEQYF | . | TRBJ2-7 | TRBV7-8 | 14
CASSPRTLTPGNTIYF | . | TRBJ1-3 | TRBV7-2 | 16
CASSRNRGQVSGNTIYF | TRBD1 | TRBJ1-3 | TRBV4-1 | 17
CAISESRAPRGYTF | . | TRBJ1-2 | TRBV10-3 | 14
CASSLLPPDTQYF | . | TRBJ2-3 | TRBV27 | 13
CASSLDVQGINYGYTF | TRBD1 | TRBJ1-2 | TRBV5-1 | 16
CASSFLRTRQYF | . | TRBJ2-7 | TRBV12-3/TRBV12-4 | 12
CASSPGDREYEQYF | TRBD1 | TRBJ2-7 | TRBV18 | 14
CASSSTGIPYEQYF | . | TRBJ2-7 | TRBV11-2 | 14
CASSDSGDRGGGYTF | TRBD1 | TRBJ1-2 | TRBV6-4 | 15
CASSPGQGARLDEKLFF | TRBD1 | TRBJ1-4 | TRBV7-6 | 17
CASTPTGEGDQPQHF | TRBD1 | TRBJ1-5 | TRBV7-9 | 15
CASSPLYTEAFF | . | TRBJ1-1 | TRBV12-3/TRBV12-4 | 12
CASSLTQGVRKLFF | . | TRBJ1-4 | TRBV11-1 | 14
CASSLTAGGWAEAFF | . | TRBJ1-1 | TRBV11-2 | 15
CASGALNTEAFF | . | TRBJ1-1 | TRBV28 | 12
CASNGEQRRALLDFF | . | TRBJ1-1 | TRBV6-5 | 15
CAWSRGQGLEQYF | TRBD1 | TRBJ2-7 | TRBV30 | 13
CAISERGSDGYTF | . | TRBJ1-2 | TRBV10-3 | 13
CASSPQREDGYTF | . | TRBJ1-2 | TRBV14 | 13
CASSLGQGYGYTF | TRBD1 | TRBJ1-2 | TRBV28 | 13
CASSSQITDTQYF | . | TRBJ2-3 | TRBV5-4 | 13
CASSQVAGVITGELFF | TRBD2 | TRBJ2-2 | TRBV14 | 16
CASSGQGNTDTQYF | . | TRBJ2-3 | TRBV21-1 | 14
CASSEALSGNTIYF | . | TRBJ1-3 | TRBV6-1 | 14
CASSDPAGGSYNEQFF | TRBD1 | TRBJ2-1 | TRBV2 | 16
CASSAQQGLNSPLHF | . | TRBJ1-6 | TRBV9 | 15
CASSHPDRGGPYEQYF | TRBD1 | TRBJ2-7 | TRBV4-1 | 16
CASSLTGQGQPQHF | TRBD1 | TRBJ1-5 | TRBV7-2 | 14
CASRGTGQETQYF | TRBD1 | TRBJ2-5 | TRBV5-4 | 13
CASRNYRSDSNQPQHF | . | TRBJ1-5 | TRBV5-4 | 16
CSARDRGSYTF | . | TRBJ1-2 | TRBV20-1 | 11
CASSISGRALDEQFF | TRBD2 | TRBJ2-1 | TRBV19 | 15
CASTGQNSYEQYF | . | TRBJ2-7 | TRBV12-3/TRBV12-4 | 13
CASSFGTEGRSRLHDRTF | . | TRBJ1-2 | TRBV28 | 18
CASSPGGMTGASNQPQHF | TRBD1 | TRBJ1-5 | TRBV7-8 | 18
CASSLLTGPNSPLHF | TRBD1 | TRBJ1-6 | TRBV7-6 | 15
CASSLDGQAFF | . | TRBJ1-1 | TRBV5-1 | 11
CATSRESGGGNYGYTF | TRBD1 | TRBJ1-2 | TRBV15 | 16
CATQYGAEAGNTIYF | . | TRBJ1-3 | TRBV19 | 15
CASSLSGRNTEAFF | . | TRBJ1-1 | TRBV5-1 | 14
CAWNQGSNTEAFF | . | TRBJ1-1 | TRBV30 | 13
CASSLGTASNQPQHF | . | TRBJ1-5 | TRBV5-1 | 15
CASSPRDRGDTQYF | . | TRBJ2-3 | TRBV6-5 | 14
CASSINPGRSYEQYF | . | TRBJ2-7 | TRBV19 | 15
CASSPGASGGTPLHF | . | TRBJ1-6 | TRBV5-1 | 15
CASSLPPTDAGSTGELFF | . | TRBJ2-2 | TRBV7-9 | 18
CASSYSGGSGKLFF | . | TRBJ1-4 | TRBV6-2/TRBV6-3 | 14
CASGKVTASGANVLTF | . | TRBJ2-6 | TRBV12-5 | 16
CASSEVGGADTQYF | TRBD2 | TRBJ2-3 | TRBV6-1 | 14
CASSFEGGSFSTEAFF | . | TRBJ1-1 | TRBV7-2 | 16
CASSKTGGGEKLFF | TRBD1 | TRBJ1-4 | TRBV6-4 | 14
CASSLRNSQNTEAFF | . | TRBJ1-1 | TRBV5-1 | 15
CASSYPRSGEYGEKLFF | . | TRBJ1-4 | TRBV6-2/TRBV6-3 | 17